This TCR beta chain is from a study of blood T cell repertoires in COVID-19. The wider study: The United States, Italy and Spain were the sources of the acute and convalescent COVID-19 samples. PBMCs, B-cell-depleted T cells, or T cells were the source of the cDNA or gDNA that made up the material.

This CDR3 has 13 amino acids. V lost 0 bases and J 4 bases, leaving 7 bases between the germline ends. Germline V gene sequence: CDR1 SGDLS, CDR2 YYNGEE. Methods used by the authors: Using reference gene primer amplification, nucleated cell counts were estimated. TCRdb's copy holds only in-frame clones and misses some; the assay was immunoSEQ multiplex PCR. Clone size and the V and J calls come from that table; the DNA yielded D and trimming. This table has around 280,000 clones, around 90% appearing once. This clone was observed once. The chain joins TRBV9 to TRBJ1-1; unclear D gene. The TCR originated in a woman aged 50 to 60 who had recovered from COVID-19. The specimen sequenced was peripheral blood. The CDR3 region is CASSVGPSTEAFF. CDR3 nucleotides: TGTGCCAGCAGCGTAGGTCCGAGCACTGAAGCTTTCTTT.